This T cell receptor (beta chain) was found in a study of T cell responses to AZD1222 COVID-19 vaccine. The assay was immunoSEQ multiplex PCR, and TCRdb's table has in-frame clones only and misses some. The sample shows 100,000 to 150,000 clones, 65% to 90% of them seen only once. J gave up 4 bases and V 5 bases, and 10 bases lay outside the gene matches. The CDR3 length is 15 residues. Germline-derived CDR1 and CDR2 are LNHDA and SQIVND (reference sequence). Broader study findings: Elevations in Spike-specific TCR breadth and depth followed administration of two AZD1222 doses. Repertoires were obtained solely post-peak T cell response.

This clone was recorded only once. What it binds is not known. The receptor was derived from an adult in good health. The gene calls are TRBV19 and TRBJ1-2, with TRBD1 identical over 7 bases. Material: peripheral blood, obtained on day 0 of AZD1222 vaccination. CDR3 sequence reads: CASSSIGRDSYGYTF. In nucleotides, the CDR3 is TGTGCCAGTAGTTCGATCGGCCGGGACAGCTATGGCTACACCTTC.